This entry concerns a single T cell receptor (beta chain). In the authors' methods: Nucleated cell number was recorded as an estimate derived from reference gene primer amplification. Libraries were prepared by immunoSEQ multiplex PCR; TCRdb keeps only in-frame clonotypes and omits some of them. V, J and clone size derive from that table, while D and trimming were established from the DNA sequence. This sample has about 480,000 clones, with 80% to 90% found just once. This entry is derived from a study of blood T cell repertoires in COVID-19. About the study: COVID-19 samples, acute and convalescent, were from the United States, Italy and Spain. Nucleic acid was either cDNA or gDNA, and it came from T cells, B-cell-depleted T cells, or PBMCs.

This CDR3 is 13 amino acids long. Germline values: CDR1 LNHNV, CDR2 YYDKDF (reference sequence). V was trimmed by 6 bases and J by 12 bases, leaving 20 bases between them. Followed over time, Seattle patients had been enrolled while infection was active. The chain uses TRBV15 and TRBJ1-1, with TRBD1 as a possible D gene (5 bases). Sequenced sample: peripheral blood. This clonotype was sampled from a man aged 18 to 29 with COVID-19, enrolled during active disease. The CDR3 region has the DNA TGTGCCACCAGAAAGTCAGGGCCCTCTCTACCTTTCTTT. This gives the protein CATRKSGPSLPFF.